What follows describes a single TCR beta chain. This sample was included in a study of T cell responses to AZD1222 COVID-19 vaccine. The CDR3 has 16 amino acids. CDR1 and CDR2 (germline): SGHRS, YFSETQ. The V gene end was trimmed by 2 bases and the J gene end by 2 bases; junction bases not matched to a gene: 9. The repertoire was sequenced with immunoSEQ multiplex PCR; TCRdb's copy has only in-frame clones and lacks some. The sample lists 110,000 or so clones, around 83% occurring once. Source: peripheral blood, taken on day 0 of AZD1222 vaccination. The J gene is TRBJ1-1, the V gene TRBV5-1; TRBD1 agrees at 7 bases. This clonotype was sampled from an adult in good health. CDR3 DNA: TGCGCCAGCAGCTTAGCGCCAGGGGGTTTCAACACTGAAGCTTTCTTT. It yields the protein CASSLAPGGFNTEAFF.